The present T cell receptor (beta chain) was sequenced within a study of cytomegalovirus exposure and HLA in healthy donors. Overall study findings and caveats: A later analysis reportedly identified an Asian-associated ancestry cluster as carrying fewer N-insertions than the roughly 670-donor mean. For cytomegalovirus status, the classifier reportedly gave diagnoses with high specificity and sensitivity. There were some V segments, including TRBV6-2 and TRBV6-3, excluded as indistinguishable.

Concerning this clone itself: The antigen is unknown.

PCR employed 60 Vbeta and 13 Jbeta primers. Data came from immunoSEQ multiplex PCR; TCRdb stores just in-frame clones and leaves some out. The data hold nearly 100,000 clones, with approximately 79% observed a single time. Germline V CDR1 and CDR2: MNHEY, SVGAGI. After removal of 2 bases from V and 1 base from J, the junction contained 2 bases not matched to a gene. The CDR3 sequence is 14 residues long. The specimen sequenced was PBMCs. The chain is built from TRBV6-5 and TRBJ2-7; 7 bases match TRBD1. This receptor was identified in a woman in her fifties or sixties in good health and CMV-seropositive. The CDR3: CASSYGRGSYEQYF. The CDR3 DNA sequence: TGTGCCAGCAGTTACGGCAGGGGGTCCTACGAGCAGTACTTC.